The TCR beta chain described here comes from a study of long-term antiretroviral therapy in people with HIV (dated by TCRdb to between 2021 and 2024). About the study as a whole: The earliest samples were collected approximately a decade before the 2015 WHO recommendation for immediate ART, a period when ART was typically delayed until CD4 counts fell. A retrospective serial study tested whether changes in peripheral blood TRB repertoire composition and diversity were associated with ART initiation and durable HIV suppression. From 25 to 30 adults with confirmed HIV infection, the cohort provided 192 cryopreserved PBMC samples, gathered serially across a mean of approximately six years (range 1-12). Of the 30 to 35 participants with HIV, eleven were female. No cross-contamination during QIAcube processing was shown when test extractions of a monoclonal T-cell line were performed alongside around 30 polyclonal samples. Broader findings and caveats from the paper: The samples were dated from about 2004 to 2017, and the ART regimens that were used may be less effective than current ART regimens. At every time point, the repertoire was dominated by expanded TRB clones first identified before ART initiation, although this dominance fluctuated and, in many PLHIV, declined after ART. Because PBMC availability was limited, only the TCR beta chain was sequenced, with no alpha chain pairing. Narrower CDR3 length ranges were observed in HIV repertoires than in controls, and an antigen-experienced repertoire with only a slight naive shift after ART was suggested by the network structure. A significant increase in TRB diversity was found to be associated with ART initiation, although TRB diversity was observed to remain significantly below that of transplant donor controls even after long-term ART. Unsorted PBMC were profiled instead of sorted CD4+ and CD8+ T cells because pre-ART samples had limited cell numbers. No data were available on ART adherence, viral resistance or therapy changes, limiting inferences about post-ART repertoire changes.

The cysteine opens and the phenylalanine closes a CDR3 of 16 amino acids. Here the CDR3 DNA is all that survives: 48 bases in frame from base 1. Trimming accounts for 4 bases at V and 1 base at J, while the number of junction bases matched to no gene is 7. CDR1 and CDR2, looked up from the germline V gene (reference sequence), are SGHNT and YYREEE. Sequencing of the TRB variable region was done with the immunoSEQ hsTCRB v3.0 assay at survey level resolution. The targeted TRB sequencing depth was roughly 40,000-55,000 T-cell genomes per sample. TRB libraries were pooled and sequenced on an Illumina MiSeq using a v3 150-cycle kit. The paper's data handling went like this. Repertoire analysis was performed in R inside a reproducible Nextflow workflow that covered QC, data transformation and analysis. LymphoSeq2, an R package for exploring AIRR-Seq data, was used to implement the custom analyses. A handful of samples that produced fewer than 5000 total TRB sequences were removed, so fewer than 200 HIV repertoires were analyzed. Among the 180 or so HIV repertoires that were kept, roughly 59 were collected before ART initiation and some 130 were collected after ART initiation. Repertoires were downsampled to 5000 TRB nucleotide sequences, with summary statistics averaged over 100 downsampling iterations. TRB sequences were retained for analysis only if CDR3 regions of at least seven amino acids were present. Diversity was measured with a Shannon entropy-derived clonality score and the Gini coefficient. In the repertoire networks, any two of the top 5000 CDR3 amino acid sequences were connected whenever the two sequences differed by an edit distance of one. For TRB CDR3 amino acid sequences, antigen specificity groups and MHC restriction were predicted with GLIPH2. Known CMV, EBV, HIV or tissue antigen associations were flagged by matching CDR3 amino acid sequences against VDJdb and McPAS-TCR. Pre-ART, post-ART and control groups were compared with Wilcoxon signed-rank tests and Holm-Bonferroni correction. Here the immuneACCESS table is served through TCRdb, limited to in-frame sequences with V and J called. Missing clones are a known gap in these copies; in checked studies unresolved V genes cover under half, and the rest lacks a known reason. The V and J calls and the clone size are those of that table, but D and trimming were determined from the DNA. For this sample there are 30,000 or so clones; about four fifths appear just once. The top ten constitute about 3.5% of the sample.

The table lists this clone with a few counts. Its antigen has not been determined. Qualities for individual bases were not recorded, and no much larger clone is one base off. Inclusion was restricted to participants for whom at least one PBMC sample before ART initiation and at least two post-ART samples were available. All participants with HIV were treated in the United States of America. Cryopreserved samples of about 0.9-11 million PBMC were thawed and washed before DNA extraction. At the time of the earliest PBMC sample, participants with HIV were aged between about 20 and 55 years. PBMC samples were contributed by each participant from 1-4 timepoints before ART initiation and 2-8 timepoints after ART initiation, with a median of 7 samples. For every participant, serial HIV viral load, CD4+ T-cell count, ART history and demographic data were obtained. Genomic DNA was extracted from unsorted PBMC with a Qiagen kit on a QIAcube, with processing performed in batches of 12 samples.

This receptor chain uses TRBV5-4 and TRBJ1-1; 10 central bases correspond to TRBD1. The sequence came from a man aged 50-60 years with HIV. This specimen was unsorted PBMCs, taken 3 years after starting antiretroviral therapy. In nucleotides, the sequence is TGTGCCAGCAGCCTCTTCGGACAGGGGGGGAACACTGAAGCTTTCTTT. This encodes CASSLFGQGGNTEAFF.